One and the same sample provided the 17 T cell receptor beta chains below, sequenced in a study of CD8+CD57+ T cells in acquired aplastic anemia. Genomic DNA provided the template from which TCR beta VDJ and CDR3 profiles were obtained. TCRdb re-called the reads with MiXCR, one entry per CDR3 protein. The sample shows a few hundred thousand distinct CDR3 sequences, roughly 82% of them seen only once. Only patients with CD8+CD57+ cell expansion on flow cytometry were chosen for sequencing. The sequenced sample was sorted CD4+, CD8+, or CD8+CD57+ T cells (not recorded which) from PBMCs. The source of these receptors is a human donor with aplastic anemia.

The chain carries TRBV6-1 and TRBJ2-3, with D uncertain. V was cut by 8 bases and J by 2 bases, with 17 bases left in between. CDR3 length equals 15 residues. The germline CDR1 and CDR2 sequences are MNHNS and SASEGT. CDR3 in DNA: TGTGCCAGCGGGGAAGAATACCTCTCCACAGATACGCAGTATTTT. As protein: CASGEEYLSTDTQYF.

The gene calls are TRBV9 and TRBJ1-1; no reliable D call. From germline, CDR1 is SGDLS and CDR2 YYNGEE. The length of the CDR3 is 16 residues. The V gene lost 7 bases and the J gene lost 9 bases, with 28 bases spanning the gap. The CDR3 reads CASGGGPVITNTQAFF. CDR3 bases: TGTGCCAGCGGCGGAGGGCCCGTGATCACGAACACGCAAGCTTTCTTT.

With regard to this clonotype: The germline gene is not matched at one end of the junction; a read error may be the cause. V gene TRBV5-1 combines with J gene TRBJ2-5; no firm D call. The J call is in doubt because the DNA end fits TRBJ2-7 better. The germline CDR1 and CDR2 sequences are SGHRS and YFSETQ. This CDR3 region has 12 residues. The CDR3 DNA follows: TGCGCCGGCAGCACTGGGCCGTACGAGCAGTACTTC. This encodes CAGSTGPYEQYF.

In regard to this clonotype: One end of the junction is discordant with germline, which a read error may explain. The V call is TRBV7-9, the J call TRBJ1-2; TRBD1 aligns across 9 bases. CDR3 size: 16 residues. The germline CDR1 and CDR2 sequences are SEHNR and FQNEAQ (reference sequence). In nucleotides, the CDR3 is TGCGCCAGCAGCCAGGACGGGACAGGGAGCTCCTATGGCTACACCTTC. Protein product: CASSQDGTGSSYGYTF.

J is TRBJ2-7 and V is TRBV9; D gene ambiguous. Germline CDR1 SGDLS, CDR2 YYNGEE. This CDR3 has 18 amino acids. V lost 4 bases to trimming and J lost 2 bases, with 25 bases between them. The chain's CDR3 is CASSLRPDTQSFAYEQYV. The CDR3 DNA sequence: TGTGCCAGCAGCTTACGGCCGGATACGCAGTCTTTTGCCTACGAGCAGTACGTC.

As to this clonotype: No conserved phenylalanine or tryptophan ends this CDR3, so it is likely a read error. The DNA is omitted, as the CDR3 cannot be located on it reliably, and the CDR3 follows TCRdb's listing. This rearrangement joins TRBV7-9 to TRBJ1-4. Germline V gives CDR1 SEHNR, CDR2 FQNEAQ (reference sequence). Termini included, the CDR3 measures 14 amino acids. The CDR3 sequence is CTSSFRRSGGSHEL.

The rearrangement uses TRBV9 and TRBJ1-1, with unresolved D. CDR1 and CDR2 from the germline V gene are SGDLS and YYNGEE. This CDR3 is built from 12 residues. Deletions cut 4 bases from V and 10 bases from J, with 14 bases between. This CDR3 is CASSPIVPGAFF. The CDR3 nucleotides are TGTGCCAGCAGCCCGATTGTCCCTGGAGCTTTCTTT. The full variable domain, in which reference TRBV9 and TRBJ1-1 provide the parts outside the CDR3, is DSGVTQTPKHLITATGQRVTLRCSPRSGDLSVYWYQQSLDQGLQFLIQYYNGEERAKGNILERFSAQQFPDLHSELNLSSLELGDSALYFCASSPIVPGAFFGQGTRLTVV.

A note on this clonotype: One end of the junction is discordant with germline, which a read error may explain. The chain carries TRBV7-8 and TRBJ2-3; no reliable D call. Germline CDR1 reads SGHVS; CDR2 reads FQNEAQ. The length of the CDR3 is 13 residues. In nucleotides, the CDR3 is TGTGCCAGCGGGGTCGGGCCAACAGATACAGCGTTTTTT. It specifies CASGVGPTDTAFF. The variable domain in full, completed from reference TRBV7-8 and TRBJ2-3, reads GAGVSQSPRYKVAKRGQDVALRCDPISGHVSLFWYQQALGQGPEFLTYFQNEAQLDKSGLPSDRFFAERPEGSVSTLKIQRTQQEDSAVYLCASGVGPTDTAFFGPGTRLTVL.

Comment on this clonotype: The missing conserved phenylalanine or tryptophan at the end of this CDR3 makes a read error likely. The DNA is omitted, as the CDR3 cannot be located on it reliably, and the CDR3 follows TCRdb's listing. The V and J genes are TRBV9 and TRBJ2-7; the D segment call TRBD1 is taken from the table without a DNA check. Germline V gene data show CDR1 as SGDLS and CDR2 as YYNGEE. The CDR3 comprises 13 residues, both ends counted. CDR3 residues: CASSETGSNYGYI.

Ten or more counts support this clonotype. This chain links TRBV24-1 with TRBJ2-6, with D unclear. Germline-derived CDR1 and CDR2 are KGHDR and SFDVKD. The CDR3 has 13 amino acids. Trimming removed 7 bases at V and 0 bases at J, with 3 bases between. Here the CDR3 DNA reads TGTGCCACCAGGCACTCTGGGGCCAACGTCCTGACTTTC. Translated: CATRHSGANVLTF.

The chain employs TRBV7-9 and TRBJ2-1, with D perhaps assigned TRBD1 or TRBD2 (5 bases each). Trimming removed 5 bases at V and 14 bases at J, with 22 bases between. The CDR3 has 14 residues. The V gene's germline CDR1 is SEHNR and CDR2 FQNEAQ (reference sequence). CDR3 in amino acids: CASSGAGRGGDEFF. The CDR3, as DNA: TGTGCCAGCAGCGGGGCAGGAAGAGGTGGGGACGAGTTCTTC. Based on the CDR3 plus reference TRBV7-9 and TRBJ2-1, the full variable domain is DTGVSQNPRHKITKRGQNVTFRCDPISEHNRLYWYRQTLGQGPEFLTYFQNEAQLEKSRLLSDRFSAERPKGSFSTLEIQRTEQGDSAMYLCASSGAGRGGDEFFGPGTRLTVL.

This rearrangement joins TRBV7-2 to TRBJ1-1; D not resolved. From germline, CDR1 is SGHTA and CDR2 FQGNSA. The germline V and J ends were trimmed by 5 bases and 11 bases, with 24 bases remaining between them. CDR3 length equals 15 residues. As DNA, the CDR3 is TGTGCCAGCAGCCCCGGTGGGCCTGCGCACGTTGGCGCTTTCTTT. It is translated as CASSPGGPAHVGAFF.

V and J are TRBV9 and TRBJ1-6; D uncertain. Trimming stripped 3 bases from V and 19 bases from J, with 23 bases between. CDR3 length: 14 residues. Germline CDR1 reads SGDLS; CDR2 reads YYNGEE. The CDR3 region is CASSAYQNFYNEHF. The DNA for the CDR3 is TGTGCCAGCAGCGCGTACCAGAACTTCTACAATGAGCACTTT.

This rearrangement joins TRBV14 to TRBJ1-5; weak D call: TRBD1 (6 bases). Germline loops: CDR1 SGHDN, CDR2 FVKESK. The ends were cut back, 6 bases at V and 14 bases at J, with 23 bases in the middle. CDR3 length equals 14 residues. CDR3 nucleotides: TGTGCCAGCAGTCAGACAGGTGGCCAGGAGCGCGAGCATTTT. Protein product: CASSQTGGQEREHF.

The V call is TRBV7-9, the J call TRBJ2-3; the D gene is possibly TRBD1 (5 bases). Per germline, CDR1 SEHNR and CDR2 FQNEAQ (reference sequence). Between the trimmed V and J ends, which lost 0 bases and 14 bases, there was a span of 18 bases. This CDR3 region has 14 residues. The CDR3 DNA reads TGTGCCAGCAGCTTAGCGCCAGGGCCCGAGATGTTGTATTTT. Its protein product is CASSLAPGPEMLYF.

Turning to this clonotype: An end of the junction differs from the germline gene, which may be a read error. This rearrangement joins TRBV5-1 to TRBJ1-2; unclear D gene. Germline V gene lookup returns CDR1 SGHRS and CDR2 YFSETQ. The CDR3 runs to 14 residues. The DNA for the CDR3 is TGTGCCAGCAGCCATCCTATGACTAGCGGTGGCTACACCTTC. It encodes CASSHPMTSGGYTF.

V usage is TRBV7-9 and J usage is TRBJ2-3; 8 bases fit TRBD2. The J segment lost 10 bases and the V segment lost 6 bases, leaving 12 bases of the junction unmatched. CDR1 SEHNR and CDR2 FQNEAQ come from the germline V gene (reference sequence). This CDR3 region has 14 residues. In DNA form, the CDR3 reads TGTGCCAGCAGACCCGCGGGAGGTCCCGATGCGCAGTATTTT. This codes for CASRPAGGPDAQYF.